The 3 T cell receptor beta chains in this list originate from one sample, sequenced in a study of cytomegalovirus exposure and HLA in healthy donors. PCR used 60 Vbeta primers and 13 Jbeta primers. Generated by immunoSEQ multiplex PCR, the TCRdb table keeps only in-frame clones and is missing some. The sample includes about 74,000 clones. What was sequenced was PBMCs. These receptors all come from a female donor in good health and CMV-seropositive.

The chain employs TRBV6-1 and TRBJ1-2; the match to TRBD1 covers 7 bases. V dropped 4 bases and J dropped 8; count of bases not matched to a gene: 10. Germline V CDR1 and CDR2: MNHNS, SASEGT. The length of the CDR3 is 14 residues. The CDR3 bases are TGTGCCAGCAGTGCCCGACAGGGTACGGGAGGCTACACCTTC. This sequence encodes CASSARQGTGGYTF.

The chain uses TRBV6-1 and TRBJ2-3; 9 positions agree with TRBD1. This CDR3 has 14 residues. In germline, CDR1 is MNHNS, CDR2 SASEGT. Losses at the gene ends were 6 bases for V and 3 bases for J; bases not matched to a gene: 4. The CDR3 region has the DNA TGTGCCAGCAGAGGGACAGGGAGGACAGATACGCAGTATTTT. Amino acids: CASRGTGRTDTQYF.

This chain uses TRBV5-1 with TRBJ2-7; the D is unclear. Trimming cost V 4 bases and J 5 bases, with 10 bases left between them. Germline V lookup: CDR1 SGHRS, CDR2 YFSETQ. The CDR3 spans 12 residues. CDR3 in DNA: TGCGCCAGCAGCCCCAGTAGCCACGAGCAGTACTTC. Translated, it gives CASSPSSHEQYF. The variable domain in full, with the rest retrieved from reference TRBV5-1 and TRBJ2-7, is KAGVTQTPRYLIKTRGQQVTLSCSPISGHRSVSWYQQTPGQGLQFLFEYFSETQRNKGNFPGRFSGRQFSNSRSEMNVSTLELGDSALYLCASSPSSHEQYFGPGTRLTVT.